Each of the 2 T cell receptor beta chains below was sequenced from the same sample in a study of regulatory T cells in long-lasting Graves disease. Arm-PCR of CDR3 regions and iRepertoire HTBI primers were the basis on which TCR beta libraries were built. TCRdb ran MiXCR on the multiplex PCR reads and lists one entry per CDR3 protein. Seen here are over 400,000 distinct CDR3 sequences, around 15% observed once, and the top ten hold about 15%. The time point denotes: newly diagnosed GD, antithyroid drugs for less than 3 months. From RNA extracted from PBMCs, the TCR library was made. These same data were also listed under a study on T cells in Graves' hyperthyroidism and ophthalmopathy.

The specimen comprised peripheral blood mononuclear cells (PBMCs), sampled at new diagnosis, from a patient treated with antithyroid drugs. The source is a woman in her 50s with Graves disease.

This clonotype showed up many times. The chain employs TRBV6-5 and TRBJ1-1; the match to TRBD1 covers 7 bases. The CDR3 is made up of 14 amino acids. The trim removed 0 bases at V and 11 bases at J, leaving 9 bases unmatched. The germline gives CDR1 MNHEY, CDR2 SVGAGI. This chain's CDR3 is CASSYSDRSLSAFF. CDR3 in DNA: TGTGCCAGCAGTTACTCGGACAGGTCTTTATCGGCTTTCTTT.

As regards this clonotype: The junction shows a germline mismatch at one end, possibly a read error. The chain carries TRBV6-2 or TRBV6-3 and TRBJ2-7, with 14 bases identical to TRBD2. This CDR3 region has 17 residues. CDR1 is MNHEY, CDR2 SVGEGT, per germline. The CDR3 sequence is CASSYPGLAGAGYEQCF. The CDR3 DNA follows: TGTGCCAGCAGTTACCCGGGACTAGCGGGAGCGGGGTACGAGCAGTGCTTC.